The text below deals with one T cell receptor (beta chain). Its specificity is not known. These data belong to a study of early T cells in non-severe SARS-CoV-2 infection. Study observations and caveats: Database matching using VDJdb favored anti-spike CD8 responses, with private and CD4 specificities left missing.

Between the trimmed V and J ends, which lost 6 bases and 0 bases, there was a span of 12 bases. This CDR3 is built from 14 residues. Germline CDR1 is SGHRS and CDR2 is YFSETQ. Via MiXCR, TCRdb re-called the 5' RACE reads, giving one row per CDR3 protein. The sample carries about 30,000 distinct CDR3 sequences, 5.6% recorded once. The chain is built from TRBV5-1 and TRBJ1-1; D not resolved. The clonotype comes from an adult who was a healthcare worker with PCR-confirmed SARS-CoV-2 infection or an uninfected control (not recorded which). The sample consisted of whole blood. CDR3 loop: CASNFGVMNTEAFF. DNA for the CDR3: TGCGCCAGCAACTTCGGTGTCATGAACACTGAAGCTTTCTTT.